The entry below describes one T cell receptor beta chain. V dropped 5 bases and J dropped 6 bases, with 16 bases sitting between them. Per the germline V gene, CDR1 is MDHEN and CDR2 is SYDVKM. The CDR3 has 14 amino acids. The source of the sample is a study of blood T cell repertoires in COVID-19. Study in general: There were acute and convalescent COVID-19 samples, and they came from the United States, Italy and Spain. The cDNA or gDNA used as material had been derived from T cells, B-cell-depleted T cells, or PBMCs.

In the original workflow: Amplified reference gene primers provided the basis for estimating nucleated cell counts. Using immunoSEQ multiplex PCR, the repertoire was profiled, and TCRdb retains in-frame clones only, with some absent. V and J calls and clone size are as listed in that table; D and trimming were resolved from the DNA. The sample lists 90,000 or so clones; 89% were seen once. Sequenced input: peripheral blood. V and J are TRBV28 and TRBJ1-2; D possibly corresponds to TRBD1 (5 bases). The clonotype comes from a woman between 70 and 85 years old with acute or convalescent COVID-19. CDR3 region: CASSVKGSPHGYTF. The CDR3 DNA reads TGTGCCAGCAGTGTAAAGGGGTCTCCCCATGGCTACACCTTC.